This TCR beta chain was retrieved from a study of memory CD4+ T cells and cytomegalovirus serostatus. Study in general: Donors were healthy Belgian adults, 10 or so CMV seropositive and around 23 seronegative. General observations from the study: Of about 150 reported CMV TCRbeta sequences, 65 to 85 were found in memory CD4+ repertoires.

The sort gate was single viable CD3+CD4+CD8-CD45RO+ cells for memory CD4+ T cells. This table comes from immunoSEQ multiplex PCR, and its TCRdb copy is limited to in-frame clones, with some not included. The table includes 50,000 to 70,000 clones, around 85% detected once. This clone has just one count. No antigen is known for it. This sequence originates from an adult in good health and CMV-seronegative. Sequenced sample: memory CD4+ T cells from blood.

CDR3 amino acids: CASSLISGGAKGANVLTF. CDR3 in DNA: TGCGCCAGCAGCTTGATAAGCGGGGGGGCGAAGGGGGCCAACGTCCTGACTTTC. This sequence joins TRBV5-1 and TRBJ2-6, with 10 positions matching TRBD2. CDR3 length: 18 residues. Germline lookup yields CDR1 SGHRS and CDR2 YFSETQ. V shed 1 base, J shed 4 bases, and the junction held 8 bases outside the gene matches.